These 16 T cell receptor beta chains share one sample of origin, sequenced in a study of T cells after yellow fever vaccination. TCRdb processed the 5' RACE reads anew with MiXCR; each CDR3 protein has one entry. The table has 250,000 to 350,000 distinct CDR3 sequences, 4% to 5.5% seen once. The sample here was PBMCs, taken 15 days after the yellow fever booster vaccination. Receptor source: a man aged 18 to 29 who received the YFV17D yellow fever vaccine.

This clonotype was recorded at least ten times. CDR3 loop: CSVAGQHSGTGELFF. Here the CDR3 DNA reads TGCAGCGTTGCGGGACAGCACTCGGGCACCGGGGAGCTGTTTTTT. The chain carries TRBV29-1 and TRBJ2-2; 7 bases agree with TRBD1. Looked up from germline, CDR1 is SQVTM and CDR2 is ANQGSEA. V shed 4 bases, J shed 4 bases, and the junction held 9 bases outside the gene matches. This CDR3 spans 15 amino acids.

This clonotype was detected ten times or more. The rearrangement joins TRBV15 to TRBJ2-3; 8 nucleotides agree with TRBD1. This CDR3 spans 14 amino acids. In germline, CDR1 is LNHNV, CDR2 YYDKDF (reference sequence). The trim removed 5 bases at V and 4 bases at J, leaving 5 bases unmatched. The CDR3 reads CATSWTGISDTQYF. CDR3 DNA: TGTGCCACCAGCTGGACAGGGATATCAGATACGCAGTATTTT.

This clonotype was found many times. DNA of the CDR3: TGCGCCAGCGGTTATGACAGGGATAATGAGCAGTTCTTC. Its translation is CASGYDRDNEQFF. The genes are TRBV5-1 and TRBJ2-1; TRBD1 aligns across 7 bases. The CDR3 spans 13 residues. Germline V gives CDR1 SGHRS, CDR2 YFSETQ. With 7 bases clipped from V and 7 bases from J, the junction kept 8 bases outside the gene matches.

In its sample, this clonotype was seen many times. The rearrangement uses TRBV12-3 or TRBV12-4 and TRBJ2-1, with D perhaps TRBD1 or TRBD2 (6 bases each). The CDR3 contains 16 residues. Trimming left V 3 bases short and J 1 base short, with 13 bases between. CDR3: CASSFWGAGSYNEQFF. CDR3 bases: TGTGCCAGCAGTTTTTGGGGGGCCGGGTCCTACAATGAGCAGTTCTTC.

The CDR3 protein is CASSFWGQDTQYF. The CDR3 DNA is TGTGCCAGCAGTTTTTGGGGGCAGGATACGCAGTATTTT. This chain uses TRBV12-3 or TRBV12-4 with TRBJ2-3, with D perhaps matching TRBD1 (6 bases). Between the trimmed V and J ends, which lost 3 bases and 6 bases, there was a span of 10 bases. This CDR3 is 13 amino acids long.

The chain joins TRBV6-2 or TRBV6-3 to TRBJ2-7; D might be TRBD1 or TRBD2, each matching 5 bases. CDR1 is MNHEY, CDR2 SVGEGT, per germline. CDR3 length: 17 residues. The germline V and J ends were trimmed by 7 bases and 0 bases, with 22 bases remaining between them. The CDR3 coding sequence is TGTGCCAGCACCGTACTACAGGCGGGTCACAGCTCCTACGAGCAGTACTTC. Translation: CASTVLQAGHSSYEQYF.

The V gene is TRBV7-3, the J gene TRBJ2-1; 10 nucleotides match TRBD1. Germline values: CDR1 SGHTA, CDR2 FQGTGA. The CDR3 length is 15 residues. J gave up 9 bases and V 1 base, and 6 bases lay outside the gene matches. In DNA form, the CDR3 reads TGTGCCAGCAGCTTAAGGGACAGGGGATACGGTGAGCAGTTCTTC. This translates into CASSLRDRGYGEQFF.

In this sample, this clonotype turned up a few times. The rearrangement uses TRBV12-3 or TRBV12-4 and TRBJ1-1, with 8 positions matching TRBD1. Unmatched junction bases numbered 16, after V lost 4 bases and J lost 0 bases. This CDR3 has 19 amino acids. The CDR3 spells CASSSAVIRGPIMNTEAFF. In DNA form, the CDR3 reads TGTGCCAGCAGTTCGGCCGTGATCAGGGGGCCCATCATGAACACTGAAGCTTTCTTT.

The chain recombines TRBV11-2 with TRBJ2-1; 11 bases agree with TRBD2. The CDR3 consists of 15 residues. V lost 5 bases, J lost 6 bases, and 6 bases stayed unmatched. Per germline, CDR1 SGHAT and CDR2 FQNNGV. This CDR3 reads CASSRPGLAVNEQFF. The CDR3, as DNA: TGTGCCAGCAGCAGACCGGGACTAGCGGTCAATGAGCAGTTCTTC.

The chain combines TRBV7-9 with TRBJ1-2; D ambiguous. The germline V and J ends were trimmed by 5 bases and 8 bases, with 12 bases remaining between them. This CDR3 is built from 12 residues. Germline-derived CDR1 and CDR2 are SEHNR and FQNEAQ (reference sequence). CDR3 loop: CASSPRQLGYTF. The DNA for the CDR3 is TGTGCCAGCAGCCCGCGACAACTCGGCTACACCTTC.

The sample holds many counts of this clonotype. The V gene is TRBV25-1, the J gene TRBJ1-3; D gene ambiguous. V dropped 5 bases and J dropped 4 bases, with 9 bases sitting between them. Germline V lookup: CDR1 MGHDK, CDR2 SYGVNS. The CDR3 spans 13 residues. The CDR3 DNA is TGTGCCAGCAGTTCCCCGGGGGGAAACACCATATATTTT. Encoded protein: CASSSPGGNTIYF.

V is TRBV18 and J is TRBJ1-3; no clear D. The CDR3 runs 15 residues. In germline, CDR1 is KGHSH, CDR2 LQKENI. V lost 1 base and J 0 bases, leaving 7 bases between the germline ends. This CDR3 reads CASSPRADSGNTIYF. DNA of the CDR3: TGTGCCAGCTCACCACGGGCAGACTCTGGAAACACCATATATTTT.

This sequence joins TRBV7-7 and TRBJ2-7; D possibly corresponds to TRBD2 (6 bases). CDR1 is SSHAT, CDR2 FNYEAQ, per germline (reference sequence). There are 15 residues in the CDR3. Trimming removed 1 base at V and 3 bases at J, with 13 bases between. CDR3 bases: TGTGCCAGCAGCTTAGGAGCGGGTCCAGGCTACGAGCAGTACTTC. Translated, it gives CASSLGAGPGYEQYF.

V usage is TRBV6-1 and J usage is TRBJ2-5; 9 nucleotides agree with TRBD2. J lost 2 bases, V lost 4 bases, and 8 bases had no gene match. In germline, CDR1 is MNHNS, CDR2 SASEGT. CDR3 length equals 16 residues. CDR3 coding DNA: TGTGCCAGCAGTGTAGGGGGACTAGCAGGACAAGAGACCCAGTACTTC. Translating it yields CASSVGGLAGQETQYF.

The chain joins TRBV7-3 to TRBJ2-6, with TRBD1 matching 7 bases. This CDR3 is 16 amino acids long. Germline values: CDR1 SGHTA, CDR2 FQGTGA. V lost 5 bases, J lost 0 bases, and 4 bases stayed unmatched. CDR3 sequence (DNA): TGTGCCAGCAGCCTCGGGACAGACTCTGGGGCCAACGTCCTGACTTTC. This codes for CASSLGTDSGANVLTF.

This clonotype came up many times. This sequence joins TRBV21-1 and TRBJ2-7; the table's D call TRBD1 went unverified against the DNA. TRBV21-1 is given as a pseudogene. This CDR3 comprises 18 residues. CDR3 in amino acids: CATPRPKGCGACSYEQYF. The DNA of the CDR3 is TGTGCCACCCCGCGACCCAAAGGATGCGGGGCCTGCTCCTACGAGCAGTACTTC.